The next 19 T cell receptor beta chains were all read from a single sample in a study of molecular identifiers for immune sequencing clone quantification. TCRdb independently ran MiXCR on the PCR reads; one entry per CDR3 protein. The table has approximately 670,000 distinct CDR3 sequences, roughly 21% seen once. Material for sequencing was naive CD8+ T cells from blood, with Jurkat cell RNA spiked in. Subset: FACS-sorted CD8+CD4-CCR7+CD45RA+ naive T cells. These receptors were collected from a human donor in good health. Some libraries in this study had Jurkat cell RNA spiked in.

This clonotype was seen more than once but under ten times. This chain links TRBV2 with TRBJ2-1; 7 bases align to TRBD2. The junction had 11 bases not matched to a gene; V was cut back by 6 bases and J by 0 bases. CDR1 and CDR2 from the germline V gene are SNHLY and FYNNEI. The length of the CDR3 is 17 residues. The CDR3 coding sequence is TGTGCCAGCAGCACGCTAGCGGAATCTTTCTCCTACAATGAGCAGTTCTTC. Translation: CASSTLAESFSYNEQFF.

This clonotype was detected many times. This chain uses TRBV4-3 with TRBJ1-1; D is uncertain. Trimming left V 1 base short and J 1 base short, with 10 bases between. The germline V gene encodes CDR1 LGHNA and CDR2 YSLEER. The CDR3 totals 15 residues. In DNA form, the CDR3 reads TGCGCCAGCAGCCAAGTTCCCCAGGCGAACACTGAAGCTTTCTTT. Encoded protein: CASSQVPQANTEAFF.

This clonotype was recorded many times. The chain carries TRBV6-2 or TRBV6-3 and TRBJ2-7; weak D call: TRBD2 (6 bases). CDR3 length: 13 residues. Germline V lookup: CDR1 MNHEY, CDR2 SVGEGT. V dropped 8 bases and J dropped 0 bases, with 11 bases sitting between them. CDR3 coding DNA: TGTGCCAGCGGCCGGGACTTCTCCTACGAGCAGTACTTC. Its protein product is CASGRDFSYEQYF.

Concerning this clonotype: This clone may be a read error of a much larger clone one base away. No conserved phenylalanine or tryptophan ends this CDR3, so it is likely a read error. CDR3 DNA sequence: TGTGCCAGCAGCAATTACAATGAGCAGTTCCTC. It encodes CASSNYNEQFL. The chain uses TRBV11-2 and TRBJ2-1, with D uncertain. The CDR3 covers 11 residues. Germline CDR1 and CDR2: SGHAT and FQNNGV. The germline V and J ends were trimmed by 5 bases and 4 bases, with 3 bases remaining between them.

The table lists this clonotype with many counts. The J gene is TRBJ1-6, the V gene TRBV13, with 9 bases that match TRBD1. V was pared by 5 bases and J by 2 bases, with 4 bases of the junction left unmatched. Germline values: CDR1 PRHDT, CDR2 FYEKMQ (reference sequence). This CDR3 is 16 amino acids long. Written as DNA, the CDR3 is TGTGCCAGCAGCGTACAGGGGGCGGCCTATAATTCACCCCTCCACTTT. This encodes CASSVQGAAYNSPLHF.

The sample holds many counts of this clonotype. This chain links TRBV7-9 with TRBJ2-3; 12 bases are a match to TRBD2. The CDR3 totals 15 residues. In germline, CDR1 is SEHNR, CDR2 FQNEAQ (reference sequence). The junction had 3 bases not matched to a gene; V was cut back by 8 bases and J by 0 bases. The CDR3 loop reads CASVGLAGSTDTQYF. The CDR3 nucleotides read TGTGCCAGCGTCGGACTAGCGGGGAGCACAGATACGCAGTATTTT.

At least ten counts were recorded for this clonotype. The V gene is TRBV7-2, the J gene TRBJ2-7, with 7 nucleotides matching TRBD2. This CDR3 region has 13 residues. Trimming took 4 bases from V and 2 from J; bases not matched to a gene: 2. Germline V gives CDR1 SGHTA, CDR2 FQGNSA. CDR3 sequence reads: CASSWAGAYEQYF. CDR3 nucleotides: TGTGCCAGCAGCTGGGCGGGAGCCTACGAGCAGTACTTC. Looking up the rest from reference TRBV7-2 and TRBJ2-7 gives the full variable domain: GAGVSQSPSNKVTEKGKDVELRCDPISGHTALYWYRQSLGQGLEFLIYFQGNSAPDKSGLPSDRFSAERTGGSVSTLTIQRTQQEDSAVYLCASSWAGAYEQYFGPGTRLTVT.

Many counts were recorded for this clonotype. This CDR3 is CASSTTGTIEQFF. The CDR3 DNA reads TGTGCCAGCAGTACTACGGGGACGATTGAGCAGTTCTTC. This chain links TRBV11-2 with TRBJ2-1, with D perhaps matching TRBD1 or TRBD2 (5 bases each). Deletions cut 6 bases from V and 9 bases from J, with 15 bases between. Germline assignment: CDR1 SGHAT and CDR2 FQNNGV. This CDR3 region has 13 residues.

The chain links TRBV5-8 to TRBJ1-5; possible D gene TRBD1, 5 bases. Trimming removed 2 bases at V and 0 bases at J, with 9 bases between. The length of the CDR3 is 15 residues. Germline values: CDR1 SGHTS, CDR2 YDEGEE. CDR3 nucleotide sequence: TGTGCCAGCAGCTTCCGCAGGGATAGCAATCAGCCCCAGCATTTT. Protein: CASSFRRDSNQPQHF.

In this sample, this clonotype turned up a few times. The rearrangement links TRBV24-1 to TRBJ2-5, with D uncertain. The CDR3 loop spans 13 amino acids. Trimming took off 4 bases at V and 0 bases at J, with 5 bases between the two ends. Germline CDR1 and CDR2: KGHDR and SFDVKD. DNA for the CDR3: TGTGCCACCAGTGAGGAATACCAAGAGACCCAGTACTTC. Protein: CATSEEYQETQYF.

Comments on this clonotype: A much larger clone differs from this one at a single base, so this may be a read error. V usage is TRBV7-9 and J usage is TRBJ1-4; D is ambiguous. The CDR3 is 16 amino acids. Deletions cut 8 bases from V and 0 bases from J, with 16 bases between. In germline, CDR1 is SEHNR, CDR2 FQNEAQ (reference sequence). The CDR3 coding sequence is TGTGCCAGCTGCACCAACGGAGGTGCAACTAATGAAAAACTGTTTTTT. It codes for CASCTNGGATNEKLFF. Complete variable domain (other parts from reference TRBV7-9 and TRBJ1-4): DTGVSQNPRHKITKRGQNVTFRCDPISEHNRLYWYRQTLGQGPEFLTYFQNEAQLEKSRLLSDRFSAERPKGSFSTLEIQRTEQGDSAMYLCASCTNGGATNEKLFFGSGTQLSVL.

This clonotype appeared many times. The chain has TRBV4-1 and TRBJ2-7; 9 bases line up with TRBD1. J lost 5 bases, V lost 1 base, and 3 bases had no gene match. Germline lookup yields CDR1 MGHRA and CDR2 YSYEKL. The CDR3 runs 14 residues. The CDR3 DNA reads TGCGCCAGCAGCCAAGGGGACAGGGTTAACGAGCAGTACTTC. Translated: CASSQGDRVNEQYF.

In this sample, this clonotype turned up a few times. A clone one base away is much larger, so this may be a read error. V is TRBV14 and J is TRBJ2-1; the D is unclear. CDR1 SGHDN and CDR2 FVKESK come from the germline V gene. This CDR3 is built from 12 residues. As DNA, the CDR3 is TGTGCCAGCAGCCCATCAGCCAATGAGCGGTTCTTC. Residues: CASSPSANERFF.

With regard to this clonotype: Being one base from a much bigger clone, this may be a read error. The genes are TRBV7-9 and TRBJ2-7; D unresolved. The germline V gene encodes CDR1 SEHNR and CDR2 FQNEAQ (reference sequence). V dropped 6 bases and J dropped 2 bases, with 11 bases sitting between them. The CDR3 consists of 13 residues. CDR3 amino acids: CASRQPATYEQYF. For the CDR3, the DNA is TGTGCCAGCAGGCAACCCGCCACCTACGAGCAGTACTTC.

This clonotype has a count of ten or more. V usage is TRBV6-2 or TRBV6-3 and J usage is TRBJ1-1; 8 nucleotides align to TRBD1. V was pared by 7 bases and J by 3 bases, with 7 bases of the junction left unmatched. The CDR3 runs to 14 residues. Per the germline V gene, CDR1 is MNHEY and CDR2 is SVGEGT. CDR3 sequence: CASNFGQGHTEAFF. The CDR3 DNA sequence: TGTGCCAGCAACTTTGGACAGGGACACACTGAAGCTTTCTTT.

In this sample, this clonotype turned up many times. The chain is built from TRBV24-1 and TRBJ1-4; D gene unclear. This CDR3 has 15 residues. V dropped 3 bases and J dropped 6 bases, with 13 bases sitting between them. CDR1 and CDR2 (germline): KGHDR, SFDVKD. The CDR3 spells CATSDPPASHEKLFF. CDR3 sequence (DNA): TGTGCCACCAGTGATCCACCCGCGAGTCATGAAAAACTGTTTTTT.

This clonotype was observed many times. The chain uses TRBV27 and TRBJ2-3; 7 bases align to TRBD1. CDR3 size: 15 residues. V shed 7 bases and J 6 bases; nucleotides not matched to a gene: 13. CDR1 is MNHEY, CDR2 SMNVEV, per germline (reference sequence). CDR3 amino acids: CASTPGQSFRDTQYF. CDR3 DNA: TGTGCCAGCACCCCGGGACAGTCGTTTCGGGATACGCAGTATTTT.

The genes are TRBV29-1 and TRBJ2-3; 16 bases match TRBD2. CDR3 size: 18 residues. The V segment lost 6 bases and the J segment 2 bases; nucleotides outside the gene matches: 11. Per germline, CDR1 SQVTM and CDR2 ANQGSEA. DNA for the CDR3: TGCAGCGTGCTCGCCGGGACTAGCGGGAGGGGCCCCACAGATACGCAGTATTTT. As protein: CSVLAGTSGRGPTDTQYF.

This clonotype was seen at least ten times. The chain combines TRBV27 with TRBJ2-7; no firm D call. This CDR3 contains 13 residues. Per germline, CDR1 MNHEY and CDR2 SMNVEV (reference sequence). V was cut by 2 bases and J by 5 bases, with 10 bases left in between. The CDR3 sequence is CASSLRPVDEQYF. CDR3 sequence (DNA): TGTGCCAGCAGTTTACGCCCCGTCGACGAGCAGTACTTC.